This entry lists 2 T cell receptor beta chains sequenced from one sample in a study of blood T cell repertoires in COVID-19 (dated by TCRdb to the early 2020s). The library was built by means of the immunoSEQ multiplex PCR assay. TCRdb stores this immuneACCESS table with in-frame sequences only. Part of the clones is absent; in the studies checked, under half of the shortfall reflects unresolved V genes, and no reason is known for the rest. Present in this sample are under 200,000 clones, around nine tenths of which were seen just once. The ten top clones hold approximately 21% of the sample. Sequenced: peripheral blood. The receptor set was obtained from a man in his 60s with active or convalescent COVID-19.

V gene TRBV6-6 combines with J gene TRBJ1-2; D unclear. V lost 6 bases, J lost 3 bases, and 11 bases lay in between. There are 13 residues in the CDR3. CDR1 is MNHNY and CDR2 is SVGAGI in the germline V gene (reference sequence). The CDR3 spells CASSLTGDYGYTF. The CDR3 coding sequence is TGTGCCAGCAGCTTGACCGGGGACTATGGCTACACCTTC.

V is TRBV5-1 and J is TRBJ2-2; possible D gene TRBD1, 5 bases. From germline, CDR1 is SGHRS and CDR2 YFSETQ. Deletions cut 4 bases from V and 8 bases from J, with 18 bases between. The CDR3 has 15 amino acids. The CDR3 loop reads CASSPDRPPGGELFF. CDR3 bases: TGCGCCAGCAGCCCTGACAGACCTCCTGGGGGGGAGCTGTTTTTT.